This T cell receptor (beta chain) is drawn from a study of cytomegalovirus exposure and HLA in healthy donors. Across the study: As an earlier analysis found, 180 million or so T cells yielded 95 million to 130 million unique TCR beta sequences. Study results and caveats: Within the data, a cluster of highly shared sequence variants was likely a sequencing artifact.

The PCR used 60 Vbeta and 13 Jbeta primers. Assay: immunoSEQ multiplex PCR; the TCRdb copy retains only in-frame clones and omits some. This sample has about 140,000 clones; around 82% occur once, and the top ten carry roughly 2.4%. This clone has just a few counts. Antigen: not known. This TCR was recovered from a man over 45 in good health and CMV-seronegative. The specimen was PBMCs.

CDR3 sequence reads: CASRRQFSTDTQYF. The CDR3 nucleotides are TGTGCCAGCAGAAGACAGTTTAGCACAGATACGCAGTATTTT. V usage is TRBV2 and J usage is TRBJ2-3; D is perhaps TRBD1 (5 bases). Trimming took 6 bases from V and 0 from J, leaving 10 bases between them. CDR3 length: 14 residues. Germline V CDR1 and CDR2: SNHLY, FYNNEI.